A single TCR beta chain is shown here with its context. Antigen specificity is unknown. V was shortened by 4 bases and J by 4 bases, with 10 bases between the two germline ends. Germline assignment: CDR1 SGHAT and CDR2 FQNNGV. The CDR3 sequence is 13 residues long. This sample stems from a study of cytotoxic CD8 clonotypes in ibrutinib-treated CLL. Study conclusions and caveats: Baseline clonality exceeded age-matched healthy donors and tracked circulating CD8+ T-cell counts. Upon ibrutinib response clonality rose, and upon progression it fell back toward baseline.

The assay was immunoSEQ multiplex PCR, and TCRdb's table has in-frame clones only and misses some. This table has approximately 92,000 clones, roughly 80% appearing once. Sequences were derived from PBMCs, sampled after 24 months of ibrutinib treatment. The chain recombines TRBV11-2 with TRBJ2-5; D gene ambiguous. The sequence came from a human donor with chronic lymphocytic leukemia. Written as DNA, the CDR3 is TGTGCCAGCAGCTCAGATAGGGCAGAGACCCAGTACTTC. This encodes CASSSDRAETQYF. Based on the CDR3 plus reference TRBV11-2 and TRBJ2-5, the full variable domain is EAGVAQSPRYKIIEKRQSVAFWCNPISGHATLYWYQQILGQGPKLLIQFQNNGVVDDSQLPKDRFSAERLKGVDSTLKIQPAKLEDSAVYLCASSSDRAETQYFGPGTRLLVL.